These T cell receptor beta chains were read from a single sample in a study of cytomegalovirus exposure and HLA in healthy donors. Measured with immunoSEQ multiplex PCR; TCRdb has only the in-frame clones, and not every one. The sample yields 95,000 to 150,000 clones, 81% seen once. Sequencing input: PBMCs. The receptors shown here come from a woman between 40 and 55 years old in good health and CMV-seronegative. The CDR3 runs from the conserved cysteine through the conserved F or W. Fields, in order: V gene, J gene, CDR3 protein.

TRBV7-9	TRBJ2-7	CSSSSVGGEQYF
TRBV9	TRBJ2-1	CASSASGSSYNEQFF
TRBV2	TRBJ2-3	CASSEELAPDTQYF
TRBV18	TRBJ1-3	CASSPPASGNTIYF
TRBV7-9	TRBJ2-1	CSSSLVTGEQFF
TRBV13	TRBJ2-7	CASSQTPTSGSHLPYEQYF
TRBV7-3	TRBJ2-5	CASSSGVGQETQYF
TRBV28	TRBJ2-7	CASSLGGSVHEQYF
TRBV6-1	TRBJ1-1	CASSLEGAWSSEAFF
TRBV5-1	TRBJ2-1	CASSLLGNEQFF
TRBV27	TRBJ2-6	CASSGILAGDGANVLTF
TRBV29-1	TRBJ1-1	CSVLVASTEAFF
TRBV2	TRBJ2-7	CASSSGTGGSYEQYF
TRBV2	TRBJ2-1	CASRKAGGPIYNEQFF
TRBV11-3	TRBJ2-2	CASSLGTGNTGELFF
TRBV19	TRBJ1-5	CASRRTLTDQPQHF
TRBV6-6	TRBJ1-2	CASSYSGTDYGYTF
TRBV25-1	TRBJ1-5	CASSGRTVNQPQHF